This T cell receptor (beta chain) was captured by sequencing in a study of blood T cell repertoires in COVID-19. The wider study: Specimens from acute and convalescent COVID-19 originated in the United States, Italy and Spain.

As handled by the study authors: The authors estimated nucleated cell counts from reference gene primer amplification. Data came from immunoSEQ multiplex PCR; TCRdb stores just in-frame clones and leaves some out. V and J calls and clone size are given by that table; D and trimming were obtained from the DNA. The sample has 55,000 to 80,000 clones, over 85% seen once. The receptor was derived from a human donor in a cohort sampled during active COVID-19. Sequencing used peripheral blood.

The CDR3 bases are TGTGCCAGCAGAACAACAGGGGGCTATGGCTACACCTTC. This sequence encodes CASRTTGGYGYTF. This rearrangement joins TRBV6-5 to TRBJ1-2; TRBD1 matches 8 bases. The CDR3 is 13 amino acids. Germline CDR1 and CDR2: MNHEY and SVGAGI. V trimming: 6 bases; J trimming: 4 bases; junction bases outside the gene matches: 4.